These 17 T cell receptor beta chains were sequenced from one sample in a study of OX40 agonist ivuxolimab in advanced cancers. Only in-frame clones appear in the TCRdb table, and some are missing; sequencing was by immunoSEQ multiplex PCR. Here the sample spans tens of thousands of clones, approximately 90% being singletons. This specimen consisted of CD4+ or CD8+ T cells sorted from blood, obtained in a trial of the OX40 agonist ivuxolimab. These receptors were collected from an adult with an advanced solid tumor such as melanoma, head and neck, liver or kidney cancer.

CDR3 in DNA: TGTGCCAGCAGTTACAACCGGGACAAGAACACTGAAGCTTTCTTT. This encodes CASSYNRDKNTEAFF. The chain couples TRBV6-4 to TRBJ1-1; D might be TRBD1 (6 bases). V was cut by 5 bases and J by 1 base, with 14 bases left in between. The CDR3 is 15 residues long. Germline CDR1 reads MRHNA; CDR2 reads SNTAGT.

The V and J genes are TRBV27 and TRBJ2-7; the D call may be TRBD1 or TRBD2 (5 bases each). Germline CDR1 reads MNHEY; CDR2 reads SMNVEV (reference sequence). Deletions cut 2 bases from V and 0 bases from J, with 8 bases between. This CDR3 region has 14 residues. The CDR3 spells CASSLAGSSYEQYF. CDR3 nucleotide sequence: TGTGCCAGCAGTTTAGCAGGGAGCTCCTACGAGCAGTACTTC.

The rearrangement links TRBV6-6 to TRBJ2-7; D is uncertain. CDR1 is MNHNY, CDR2 SVGAGI, per germline (reference sequence). This CDR3 has 14 amino acids. Deletions cut 0 bases from V and 2 bases from J, with 8 bases between. CDR3 DNA sequence: TGTGCCAGCAGTTACTCGCCAAAAGCCTACGAGCAGTACTTC. Translation gives CASSYSPKAYEQYF.

J is TRBJ2-7 and V is TRBV5-6; 7 bases agree with TRBD1. The junction had 7 bases not matched to a gene; V was cut back by 0 bases and J by 1 base. The CDR3 runs to 16 residues. Germline CDR1 is SGHDT and CDR2 is YYEEEE. CDR3 amino acids: CASSLEQGYLSYEQYF. DNA for the CDR3: TGTGCCAGCAGCTTGGAACAGGGGTATTTGTCCTACGAGCAGTACTTC. Drawing the rest from reference TRBV5-6 and TRBJ2-7, the complete variable domain is DAGVTQSPTHLIKTRGQQVTLRCSPKSGHDTVSWYQQALGQGPQFIFQYYEEEERQRGNFPDRFSGHQFPNYSSELNVNALLLGDSALYLCASSLEQGYLSYEQYFGPGTRLTVT.

The J gene is TRBJ2-7, the V gene TRBV4-3; 8 nucleotides align to TRBD1. Germline CDR1 and CDR2: LGHNA and YSLEER. V lost 0 bases, J lost 0 bases, and 4 bases stayed unmatched. The CDR3 runs to 16 residues. The CDR3 DNA reads TGCGCCAGCAGCCAAGATAGGACAGGGATCTCCTACGAGCAGTACTTC. The encoded protein is CASSQDRTGISYEQYF.

This chain uses TRBV5-4 with TRBJ2-5, with 13 bases fitting TRBD2. The length of the CDR3 is 20 residues. V shed 3 bases and J 2 bases; nucleotides not matched to a gene: 16. CDR1 SGHNT and CDR2 YYREEE come from the germline V gene (reference sequence). The CDR3 is CASSSRGGGTSGARQETQYF. In DNA, the CDR3 is TGTGCCAGCAGCTCACGGGGGGGAGGGACTAGCGGGGCCCGACAAGAGACCCAGTACTTC.

The chain joins TRBV7-2 to TRBJ2-1; D call uncertain. V gave up 0 bases and J gave up 0 bases, with 15 bases separating them. The CDR3 consists of 18 residues. Germline CDR1 reads SGHTA; CDR2 reads FQGNSA. The CDR3 spells CASSLAFSGGRSYNEQFF. The CDR3 DNA follows: TGTGCCAGCAGCTTAGCGTTCTCTGGCGGCCGCTCCTACAATGAGCAGTTCTTC.

The chain uses TRBV2 and TRBJ2-1; 13 positions match TRBD2. V lost 5 bases to trimming and J lost 4 bases; unmatched junction nucleotides: 5. The V gene's germline CDR1 is SNHLY and CDR2 FYNNEI. There are 16 residues in the CDR3. This CDR3 reads CASSPGTSGIYNEQFF. The DNA of the CDR3 is TGTGCCAGCAGTCCCGGGACTAGCGGGATTTACAATGAGCAGTTCTTC.

The count of this clone is one. The chain uses TRBV4-2 and TRBJ1-1; 8 nucleotides match TRBD1. The junction had 7 bases not matched to a gene; V was cut back by 1 base and J by 0 bases. Germline V gene sequence: CDR1 LGHNA, CDR2 YNFKEQ. The CDR3 runs to 17 residues. Written as DNA, the CDR3 is TGTGCCAGCAGCCAAGCTACAGGGGGTATGATGAACACTGAAGCTTTCTTT. It codes for CASSQATGGMMNTEAFF.

CDR3 nucleotides: TGTGCCAGCAGCTTGGCCCGGACAGCGTACGAGCAGTACTTC. Protein product: CASSLARTAYEQYF. This chain connects TRBV5-6 to TRBJ2-7; TRBD1 might be the D (6 bases). The CDR3 runs 14 residues. V was trimmed by 0 bases and J by 4 bases, leaving 11 bases between them. CDR1 is SGHDT and CDR2 is YYEEEE in the germline V gene. Filled out from reference TRBV5-6 and TRBJ2-7, the complete variable domain reads DAGVTQSPTHLIKTRGQQVTLRCSPKSGHDTVSWYQQALGQGPQFIFQYYEEEERQRGNFPDRFSGHQFPNYSSELNVNALLLGDSALYLCASSLARTAYEQYFGPGTRLTVT.

The V and J genes are TRBV2 and TRBJ2-3, with D tentatively TRBD2 (6 bases). In germline, CDR1 is SNHLY, CDR2 FYNNEI. This CDR3 region has 16 residues. Trimming pared 8 bases from V and 1 base from J, leaving 19 bases between. The CDR3 loop reads CASPPGRESGTDTQYF. DNA of the CDR3: TGTGCCAGCCCTCCGGGGCGGGAATCCGGCACAGATACGCAGTATTTT.

The gene calls are TRBV9 and TRBJ1-1; TRBD1 agrees at 8 bases. The V and J ends lost 4 bases and 1 base, in that order; junction bases with no gene match: 3. Germline V gene sequence: CDR1 SGDLS, CDR2 YYNGEE. CDR3 size: 14 residues. Here the CDR3 DNA reads TGTGCCAGCAGCTCAGGGGGCGGGAACACTGAAGCTTTCTTT. It specifies CASSSGGGNTEAFF.

The count of this clone is one. The chain links TRBV28 to TRBJ1-5, with TRBD1 as a possible D gene (6 bases). The V gene lost 8 bases and the J gene lost 3 bases, with 23 bases spanning the gap. This CDR3 contains 17 residues. CDR1 is MDHEN, CDR2 SYDVKM, per germline. CDR3 nucleotide sequence: TGTGCCAGCGGCGCGGTACACAGACAGGACAACAATCAGCCCCAGCATTTT. This codes for CASGAVHRQDNNQPQHF.

The V call is TRBV19, the J call TRBJ2-2; 9 nucleotides agree with TRBD1. Germline V lookup: CDR1 LNHDA, CDR2 SQIVND (reference sequence). Trimming removed 9 bases from V and 1 base from J; junction bases left unmatched: 12. CDR3 length equals 17 residues. CDR3 in DNA: TGTGCCAGCACCGACCGGGACAGGGCCGTGAACACCGGGGAGCTGTTTTTT. It encodes CASTDRDRAVNTGELFF.

The chain recombines TRBV6-5 with TRBJ1-4; 8 bases are shared with TRBD1. With 5 bases clipped from V and 1 base from J, the junction kept 3 bases outside the gene matches. This CDR3 comprises 15 residues. Germline CDR1 is MNHEY and CDR2 is SVGAGI. As DNA, the CDR3 is TGTGCCAGCAGTGGGACAGGTGGAACTAATGAAAAACTGTTTTTT. It translates to CASSGTGGTNEKLFF.

The V and J genes are TRBV6-5 and TRBJ1-2; D unclear. Trimming pared 2 bases from V and 2 bases from J, leaving 9 bases between. This CDR3 has 14 amino acids. In germline, CDR1 is MNHEY, CDR2 SVGAGI. In DNA, the CDR3 is TGTGCCAGCAGTTACCAGGAGGTAAACTATGGCTACACCTTC. Translated, it gives CASSYQEVNYGYTF.

This clone was seen more than once but under ten times. The rearrangement uses TRBV7-9 and TRBJ1-1; TRBD1 agrees at 9 bases. Germline values: CDR1 SEHNR, CDR2 FQNEAQ (reference sequence). This CDR3 has 15 residues. The V gene end was trimmed by 6 bases and the J gene end by 3 bases; junction bases not matched to a gene: 8. CDR3 DNA sequence: TGTGCCAGCAGATCTACAGGGGGCGCGGACACTGAAGCTTTCTTT. Translating gives CASRSTGGADTEAFF.